These T cell receptor beta chains were read from a single sample in a study of shared clonotypes between healthy human individuals. Sequencing was performed with immunoSEQ multiplex PCR; in TCRdb, only in-frame clones are kept and a portion is missing. The sample lists under 2,500,000 clones, nearly 97% seen once, with approximately 0.13% in the top ten. The specimen was naive CD4+ T cells sorted from blood. The receptors derive from a man aged 18 to 30 in good health. Both conserved end residues are part of each CDR3. D genes are given only for firm matches. Not every row has a clone size; where given, it reads once, few, many or a size class.

TRBV28	-	TRBJ2-7	-	TGTGCCAGCAGTACCGACGGGGAGCAGTACTTC	CASSTDGEQYF
TRBV28	few	TRBJ1-2	-	TGTGCCAGCAGTTTGCAGGGACCCTATGGCTACACCTTC	CASSLQGPYGYTF
TRBV11-3	-	TRBJ2-5	TRBD2	TGTGCCAGCAGCGCCGGACTAGCGGGGGGTAGTGAGACCCAGTACTTC	CASSAGLAGGSETQYF
TRBV18	-	TRBJ2-7	-	TGTGCCAGCTCACCACCGTCAGTCTACGAGCAGTACTTC	CASSPPSVYEQYF
TRBV2	once	TRBJ2-1	-	TGTGCCAGCTGTCCCTTCTCCGGGGCGGGGCAGTTCTTC	CASCPFSGAGQFF
TRBV28	-	TRBJ1-2	-	TGTGCCAGCAGTTTCACGGGGGGCTACACCTTC	CASSFTGGYTF
TRBV15	-	TRBJ1-4	-	TGTGCCACCAGCAGAGATAGCATCCTCGGGGAAAAACTGTTTTTT	CATSRDSILGEKLFF
TRBV27	-	TRBJ2-2	-	TGTGCCAGCAGTCCATCGGGGGCTGAACCCACCGGGGAGCTGTTTTTT	CASSPSGAEPTGELFF
TRBV18	once	TRBJ2-2	-	TGTGCCAGCTCACCAGATCTGAGGGGCCCCGGGGAGCTGTTTTTT	CASSPDLRGPGELFF
TRBV7-8	-	TRBJ2-7	-	TGTGCCAGCAGCTCTACGACGGGTGCCTACGAGCAGTACTTC	CASSSTTGAYEQYF
TRBV5-6	-	TRBJ2-3	-	TGTGCCAGCAAGAGAGCTAGCACAGATACGCAGTATTTT	CASKRASTDTQYF
TRBV5-1	-	TRBJ2-2	-	TGCGCCAGCAGCTTGGGGACAGCCACCGGGGAGCTGTTTTTT	CASSLGTATGELFF
TRBV11-3	-	TRBJ2-2	-	TGTGCCAGCAGCCTATACTGGACTCCGAACACCGGGGAGCTGTTTTTT	CASSLYWTPNTGELFF
TRBV19	once	TRBJ1-5	-	TGTGCCAGTAACTCTTGGGGAGGAGATCAGCCCCAGCATTTT	CASNSWGGDQPQHF
TRBV5-4	-	TRBJ2-1	-	TGTGCCAGCAGCTTGTATAGGTACAATGAGCAGTTCTTC	CASSLYRYNEQFF
TRBV30	once	TRBJ2-1	TRBD2	TGTGCCTGGGGTCTGGCGGGAGCGAATGAGCAGTTCTTC	CAWGLAGANEQFF
TRBV7-9	-	TRBJ2-7	-	TGTGCCAGCAGGGCAGGGGCAGAAGGACCCTACGAGCAGTACTTC	CASRAGAEGPYEQYF
TRBV6-1	-	TRBJ2-6	-	TGTGCCAGCAGCCTGTACTCTGGGGCCAACGTCCTGACTTTC	CASSLYSGANVLTF
TRBV30	-	TRBJ1-6	-	TGTGCCGGCGGGGTTTATAATTCACCCCTCCACTTT	CAGGVYNSPLHF
TRBV28	-	TRBJ2-3	-	TGTGCCAGCAGCGTTGCCAAGACAGACACAGATACGCAGTATTTT	CASSVAKTDTDTQYF
TRBV4-3	-	TRBJ1-3	-	TGCGCCAGCAGCCAAGAGCCCCTGGGGTCGATCTACGGAAACACCATATATTTT	CASSQEPLGSIYGNTIYF
TRBV2	-	TRBJ2-1	-	TGTGCCAGCAGAGGTCGGCTAGGGGCCAATGAGCAGTTCTTC	CASRGRLGANEQFF
TRBV30	once	TRBJ1-5	-	TGTGCCTGGAGTCTAGCGGACAATCAGCCCCAGCATTTT	CAWSLADNQPQHF
TRBV30	-	TRBJ1-2	-	TGTGCCTGGACCGCCGGGCCAGGGTTGGCTGGCTACACCTTC	CAWTAGPGLAGYTF
TRBV6-5	-	TRBJ2-2	-	TGTGCCAGCAGTTTCGGGCGGCGCGCGAACACCGGGGAGCTGTTTTTT	CASSFGRRANTGELFF
TRBV7-2	once	TRBJ2-7	-	TGTGCCAGCAGCTCCCGGGACGGCTACGAGCAGTACTTC	CASSSRDGYEQYF
TRBV4-1	-	TRBJ1-2	TRBD1	TGCGCCAGCAGCCAAGAATTCCAAACAGGGGTCAACTATGGCTACACCTTC	CASSQEFQTGVNYGYTF
TRBV5-1	-	TRBJ2-7	TRBD1	TGCGCCAGCCGAGCTCAGCAGGGACAGGGCTACGAGCAGTACTTC	CASRAQQGQGYEQYF
TRBV5-1	-	TRBJ1-5	-	TGCGCCAGCAGCTTGGATGGGGGTGGACAGCCCCAGCATTTT	CASSLDGGGQPQHF
TRBV6-6	-	TRBJ1-5	-	TGTGCCAGCAGTTACTCGGCTTGGGAGCCCCAGCATTTT	CASSYSAWEPQHF
TRBV15	-	TRBJ1-4	TRBD1	TGTGCCACCAGCAGACAGGGGGCAATTAAGGAAAAACTGTTTTTT	CATSRQGAIKEKLFF
TRBV27	-	TRBJ1-2	TRBD1	TGTGCCAGCAGTTTGGGGACAGGGTCTGGCTACACCTTC	CASSLGTGSGYTF
TRBV6-5	-	TRBJ1-1	-	TGTGCCAGCAGTTACGGTTTAGGCACTGAAGCTTTCTTT	CASSYGLGTEAFF
TRBV7-8	-	TRBJ2-7	-	TGTGCCAGCAGCGTCCAATACGAGCAGTACTTC	CASSVQYEQYF
TRBV4-1	-	TRBJ2-3	-	TGCGCCAGCAGCCCGGACAGACCTCTGGGGGGCACAGATACGCAGTATTTT	CASSPDRPLGGTDTQYF
TRBV10-3	-	TRBJ2-3	-	TGTGCCATCAATCTCGCGGACGGAATCACAGATACGCAGTATTTT	CAINLADGITDTQYF
TRBV11-2	-	TRBJ2-5	-	TGTGCCAGCAGTCCTCCAGGGGAAGAGACCCAGTACTTC	CASSPPGEETQYF
TRBV10-3	-	TRBJ1-2	-	TGTGCCATCAGTGAGGTGCGTCTTTTGGGAGATTATGGCTACACCTTC	CAISEVRLLGDYGYTF
TRBV15	-	TRBJ2-5	-	TGTGCCACCAAACCGGGCGCCAGGGAGACCCAGTACTTC	CATKPGARETQYF
TRBV27	-	TRBJ2-7	TRBD2	TGTGCCAGCAGTTCCAGACTAGCGGGAGTTTACGAGCAGTACTTC	CASSSRLAGVYEQYF
TRBV5-1	-	TRBJ2-1	-	TGCGCCAGCAGCCTGATTTGGGCCGGGGCCTCCTACAATGAGCAGTTCTTC	CASSLIWAGASYNEQFF
TRBV27	-	TRBJ2-3	TRBD2	TGTGCCAGCAGTTTGCGTGGGACTAGCGCAGATACGCAGTATTTT	CASSLRGTSADTQYF
TRBV4-3	-	TRBJ2-7	-	TGCGCCAGCAGCCAAGAGGCTAGTGCTGGACAGCTGATGTACTTC	CASSQEASAGQLMYF
TRBV5-4	-	TRBJ2-1	TRBD2	TGTGCCAGCAGCCCCGGACTAGCGGGAGTCTCTTACAATGAGCAGTTCTTC	CASSPGLAGVSYNEQFF
TRBV27	once	TRBJ2-1	TRBD2	TGTGCCAGCAGTGGTCTAGCGGGAGGCCTCCTAAGGTCCTACAATGAGCAGTTCTTC	CASSGLAGGLLRSYNEQFF
TRBV4-3	-	TRBJ2-3	-	TGCGCCAGCCGGACTTCGGGGTCGGGTACGCAGTATTTT	CASRTSGSGTQYF
TRBV6-1	-	TRBJ2-7	-	TGTGCCAGCGCGCGTATGGGGGAGCAGCAGTACTTC	CASARMGEQQYF